Below, 3 T cell receptor beta chains from the same sample are listed, as sequenced in a study of tumor-infiltrating lymphocytes in primary liver carcinoma. Priming with a constant-region primer yielded TCR beta cDNA from about 540 ng total RNA. Slightly modified ARM-PCR served as the procedure for the TCR beta libraries. These libraries came from three rounds of nested multiplex PCR. Both of the initial two PCR rounds ran for approximately 11 cycles and employed TRBV1-TRBV30 forward primers alongside a C-beta reverse primer. TCRdb processed the multiplex PCR reads anew with MiXCR; each CDR3 protein has one entry. The table lists about 320,000 distinct CDR3 sequences, around three fifths of them singletons. The study extracted blood RNA from unsorted whole blood and also extracted germline DNA. Material for sequencing was peripheral blood. Receptor source: a man between 35 and 55 years old with primary liver carcinoma and hepatitis B virus infection.

This clonotype was counted a few times. This chain links TRBV5-6 with TRBJ2-1, with D unclear. Germline values: CDR1 SGHDT, CDR2 YYEEEE. The ends were cut back, 8 bases at V and 0 bases at J, with 15 bases in the middle. The CDR3 extends over 15 amino acids. The CDR3 region has the DNA TGTGCCAGTTTCTTCAACCCAAGCTCCTACAATGAGCAGTTCTTC. Its protein product is CASFFNPSSYNEQFF. Looking up the rest from reference TRBV5-6 and TRBJ2-1 gives the full variable domain: DAGVTQSPTHLIKTRGQQVTLRCSPKSGHDTVSWYQQALGQGPQFIFQYYEEEERQRGNFPDRFSGHQFPNYSSELNVNALLLGDSALYLCASFFNPSSYNEQFFGPGTRLTVL.

Details on this clonotype: A much larger clone differs by one base, so this may be a read error. This chain links TRBV6-5 with TRBJ2-1, with D possibly matching TRBD2 (6 bases). CDR1 and CDR2 from the germline V gene are MNHEY and SVGAGI. The CDR3 totals 15 residues. The CDR3 reads CASSTSSSSFNEQFF. The CDR3 nucleotides are TGTGCCAGCTCTACTAGCTCCAGCTCCTTCAATGAGCAGTTCTTC.

V usage is TRBV6-2 or TRBV6-3 and J usage is TRBJ2-2, with 9 bases lining up with TRBD2. Trimming cost V 6 bases and J 1 base; bases outside gene matches: 6. The CDR3 consists of 16 residues. The germline gives CDR1 MNHEY, CDR2 SVGEGT. This CDR3 is CASRRLAAWNTGELFF. As DNA, the CDR3 is TGTGCCAGCAGACGACTAGCGGCCTGGAACACCGGGGAGCTGTTTTTT.